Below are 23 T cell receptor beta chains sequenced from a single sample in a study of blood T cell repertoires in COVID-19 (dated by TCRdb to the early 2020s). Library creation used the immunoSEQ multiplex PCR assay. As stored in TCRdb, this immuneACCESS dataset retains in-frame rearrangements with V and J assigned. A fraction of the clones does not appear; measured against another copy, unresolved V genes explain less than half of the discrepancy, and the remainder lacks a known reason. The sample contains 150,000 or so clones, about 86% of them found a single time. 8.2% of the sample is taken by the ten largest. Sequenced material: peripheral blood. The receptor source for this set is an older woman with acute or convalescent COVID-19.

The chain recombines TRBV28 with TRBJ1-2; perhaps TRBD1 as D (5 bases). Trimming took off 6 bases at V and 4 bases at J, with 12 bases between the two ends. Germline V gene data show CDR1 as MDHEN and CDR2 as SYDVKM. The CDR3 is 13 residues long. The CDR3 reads CASRGGSLYGYTF. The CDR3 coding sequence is TGTGCCAGCAGGGGGGGAAGCCTCTATGGCTACACCTTC.

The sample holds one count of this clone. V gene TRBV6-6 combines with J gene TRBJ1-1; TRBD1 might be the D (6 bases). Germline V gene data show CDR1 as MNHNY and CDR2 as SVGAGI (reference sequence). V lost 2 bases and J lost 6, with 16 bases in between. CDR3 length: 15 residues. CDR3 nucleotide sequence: TGTGCCAGCAGTTACGGGGGCGCAGGGCCCCCTGAAGCTTTCTTT. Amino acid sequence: CASSYGGAGPPEAFF.

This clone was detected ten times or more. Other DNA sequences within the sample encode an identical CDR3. The CDR3: CASSQGQGLLPLHF. In DNA, the CDR3 is TGCGCCAGCAGCCAAGGGCAGGGTCTTTTACCCCTCCACTTT. The rearrangement joins TRBV4-1 to TRBJ1-6; possible D gene TRBD1, 5 bases. V dropped 1 base and J dropped 12 bases, with 13 bases sitting between them. In germline, CDR1 is MGHRA, CDR2 YSYEKL. The length of the CDR3 is 14 residues.

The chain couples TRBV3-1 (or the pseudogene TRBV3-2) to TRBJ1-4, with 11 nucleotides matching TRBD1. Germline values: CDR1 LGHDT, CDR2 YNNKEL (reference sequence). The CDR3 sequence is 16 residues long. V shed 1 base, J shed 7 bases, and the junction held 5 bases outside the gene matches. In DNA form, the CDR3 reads TGTGCCAGCAGCCAAGCGCGGACAGGGGGCGGTGAAAAACTGTTTTTT. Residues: CASSQARTGGGEKLFF.

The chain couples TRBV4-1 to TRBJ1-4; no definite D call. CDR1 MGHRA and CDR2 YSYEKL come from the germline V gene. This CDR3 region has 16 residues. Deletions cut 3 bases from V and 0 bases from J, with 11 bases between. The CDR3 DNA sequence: TGCGCCAGCAGCCACTCGGCGGCGACAACTAATGAAAAACTGTTTTTT. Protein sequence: CASSHSAATTNEKLFF.

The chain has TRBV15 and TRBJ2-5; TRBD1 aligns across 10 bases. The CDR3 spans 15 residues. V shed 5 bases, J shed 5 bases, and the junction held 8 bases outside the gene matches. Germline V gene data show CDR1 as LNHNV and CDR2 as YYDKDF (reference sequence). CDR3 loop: CATSPWTGGIETQYF. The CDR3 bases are TGTGCCACCAGCCCCTGGACAGGGGGGATTGAGACCCAGTACTTC.

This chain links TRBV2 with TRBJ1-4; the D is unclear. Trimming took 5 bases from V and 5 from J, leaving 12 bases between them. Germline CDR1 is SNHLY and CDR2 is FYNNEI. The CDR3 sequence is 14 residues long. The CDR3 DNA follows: TGTGCCAGCAGTTCCCCCCAAGCGAATGAAAAACTGTTTTTT. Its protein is CASSSPQANEKLFF.

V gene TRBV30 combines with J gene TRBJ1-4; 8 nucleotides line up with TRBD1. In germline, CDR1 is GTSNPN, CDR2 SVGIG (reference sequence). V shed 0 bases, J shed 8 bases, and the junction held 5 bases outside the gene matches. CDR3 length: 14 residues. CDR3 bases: TGTGCCTGGAGTGTCCAGGGGGCGAGAGAAAAACTGTTTTTT. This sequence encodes CAWSVQGAREKLFF. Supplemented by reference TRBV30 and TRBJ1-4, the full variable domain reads SQTIHQWPATLVQPVGSPLSLECTVEGTSNPNLYWYRQAAGRGLQLLFYSVGIGQISSEVPQNLSASRPQDRQFILSSKKLLLSDSGFYLCAWSVQGAREKLFFGSGTQLSVL.

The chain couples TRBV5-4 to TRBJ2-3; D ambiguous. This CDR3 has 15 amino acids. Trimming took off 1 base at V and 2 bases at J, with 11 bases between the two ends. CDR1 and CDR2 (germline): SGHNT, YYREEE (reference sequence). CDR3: CASSLSTEPTDTQYF. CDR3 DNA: TGTGCCAGCAGCTTGTCCACGGAGCCCACAGATACGCAGTATTTT.

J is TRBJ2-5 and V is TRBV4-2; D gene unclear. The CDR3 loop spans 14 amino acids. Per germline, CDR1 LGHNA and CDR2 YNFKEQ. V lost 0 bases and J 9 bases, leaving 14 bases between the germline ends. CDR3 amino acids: CASSQDLEIKAQYF. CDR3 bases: TGTGCCAGCAGCCAAGATCTAGAAATTAAGGCCCAGTACTTC.

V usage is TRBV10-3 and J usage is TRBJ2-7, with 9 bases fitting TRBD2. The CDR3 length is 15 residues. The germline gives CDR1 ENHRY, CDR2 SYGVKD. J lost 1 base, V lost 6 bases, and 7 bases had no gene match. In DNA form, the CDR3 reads TGTGCCATCAGAGCCGGACTAGCGAGTTCCTACGAGCAGTACTTC. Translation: CAIRAGLASSYEQYF.

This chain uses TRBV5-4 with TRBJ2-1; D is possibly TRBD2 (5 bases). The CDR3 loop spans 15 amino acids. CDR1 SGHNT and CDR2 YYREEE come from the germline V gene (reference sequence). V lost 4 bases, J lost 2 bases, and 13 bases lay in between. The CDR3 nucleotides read TGTGCCAGCAGCCCTAGCACAGCCCCCTACAATGAGCAGTTCTTC. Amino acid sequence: CASSPSTAPYNEQFF.

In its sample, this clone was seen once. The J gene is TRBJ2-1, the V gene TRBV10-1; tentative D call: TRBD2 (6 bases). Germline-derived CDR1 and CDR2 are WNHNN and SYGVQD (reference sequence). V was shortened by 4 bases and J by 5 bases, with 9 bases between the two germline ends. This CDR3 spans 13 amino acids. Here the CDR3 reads CASSAQRDNEQFF. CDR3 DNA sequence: TGCGCCAGCAGTGCCCAGCGGGACAATGAGCAGTTCTTC.

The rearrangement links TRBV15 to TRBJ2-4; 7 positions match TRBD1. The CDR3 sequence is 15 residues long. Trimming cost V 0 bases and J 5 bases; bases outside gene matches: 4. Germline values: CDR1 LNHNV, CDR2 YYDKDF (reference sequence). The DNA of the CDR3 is TGTGCCACCAGCAGAGATCCAGGACAGGAAAACATTCAGTACTTC. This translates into CATSRDPGQENIQYF.

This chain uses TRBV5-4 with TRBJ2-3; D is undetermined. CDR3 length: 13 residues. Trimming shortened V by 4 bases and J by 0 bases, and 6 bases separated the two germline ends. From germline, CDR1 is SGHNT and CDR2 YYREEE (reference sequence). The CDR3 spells CASSQKSTDTQYF. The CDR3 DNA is TGTGCCAGCAGCCAAAAAAGCACAGATACGCAGTATTTT.

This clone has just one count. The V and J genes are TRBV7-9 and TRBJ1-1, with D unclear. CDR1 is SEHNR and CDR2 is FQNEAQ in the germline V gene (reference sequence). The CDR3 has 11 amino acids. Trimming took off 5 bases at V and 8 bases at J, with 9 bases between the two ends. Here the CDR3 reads CASSQRREAFF. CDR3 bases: TGTGCCAGCAGCCAGAGGCGGGAAGCTTTCTTT.

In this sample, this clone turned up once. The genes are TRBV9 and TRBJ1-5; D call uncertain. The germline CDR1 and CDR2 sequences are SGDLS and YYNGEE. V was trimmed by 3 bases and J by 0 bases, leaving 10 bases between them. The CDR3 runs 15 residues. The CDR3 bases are TGTGCCAGCAGCGAGGGTGCGGGTAGCAATCAGCCCCAGCATTTT. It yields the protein CASSEGAGSNQPQHF. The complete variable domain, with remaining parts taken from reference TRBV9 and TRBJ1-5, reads DSGVTQTPKHLITATGQRVTLRCSPRSGDLSVYWYQQSLDQGLQFLIQYYNGEERAKGNILERFSAQQFPDLHSELNLSSLELGDSALYFCASSEGAGSNQPQHFGDGTRLSIL.

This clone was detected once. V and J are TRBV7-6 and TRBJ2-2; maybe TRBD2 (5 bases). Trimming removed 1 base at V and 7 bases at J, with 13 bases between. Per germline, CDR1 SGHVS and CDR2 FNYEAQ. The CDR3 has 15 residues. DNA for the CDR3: TGTGCCAGCAGCTTAGGGACCCCGGCGGGCGGGGAGCTGTTTTTT. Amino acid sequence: CASSLGTPAGGELFF.

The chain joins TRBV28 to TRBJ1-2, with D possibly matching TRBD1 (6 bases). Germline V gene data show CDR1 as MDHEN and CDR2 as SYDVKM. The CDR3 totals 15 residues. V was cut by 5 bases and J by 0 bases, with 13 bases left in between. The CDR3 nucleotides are TGTGCCAGCAGTGTGGGGGACATTTCTAACTATGGCTACACCTTC. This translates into CASSVGDISNYGYTF.

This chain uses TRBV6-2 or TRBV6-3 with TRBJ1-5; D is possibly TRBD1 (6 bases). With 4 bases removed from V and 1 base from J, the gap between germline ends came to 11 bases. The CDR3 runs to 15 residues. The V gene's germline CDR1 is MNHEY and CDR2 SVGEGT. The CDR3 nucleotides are TGTGCCAGCAGTTCACAGGGTGTAAGCAATCAGCCCCAGCATTTT. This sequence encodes CASSSQGVSNQPQHF.

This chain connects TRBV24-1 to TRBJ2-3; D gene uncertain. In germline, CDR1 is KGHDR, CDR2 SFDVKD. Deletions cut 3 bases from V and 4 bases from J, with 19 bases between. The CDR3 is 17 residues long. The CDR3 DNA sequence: TGTGCCACCAGTGATCCTACCCCTGGGCGAAGTTCAGATACGCAGTATTTT. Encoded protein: CATSDPTPGRSSDTQYF.

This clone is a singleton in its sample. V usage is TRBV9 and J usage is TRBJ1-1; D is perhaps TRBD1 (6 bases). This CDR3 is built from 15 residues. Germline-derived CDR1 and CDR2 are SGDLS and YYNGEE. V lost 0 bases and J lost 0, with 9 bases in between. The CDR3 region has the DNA TGTGCCAGCAGCGTAGGACAGGTCCTGAACACTGAAGCTTTCTTT. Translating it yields CASSVGQVLNTEAFF.

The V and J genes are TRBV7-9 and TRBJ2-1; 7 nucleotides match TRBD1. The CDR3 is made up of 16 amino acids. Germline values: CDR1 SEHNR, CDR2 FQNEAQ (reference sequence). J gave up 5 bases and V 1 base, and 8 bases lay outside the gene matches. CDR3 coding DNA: TGTGCCAGCAGCTTAGTAGGGGGCAAAATCGACAATGAGCAGTTCTTC. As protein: CASSLVGGKIDNEQFF.